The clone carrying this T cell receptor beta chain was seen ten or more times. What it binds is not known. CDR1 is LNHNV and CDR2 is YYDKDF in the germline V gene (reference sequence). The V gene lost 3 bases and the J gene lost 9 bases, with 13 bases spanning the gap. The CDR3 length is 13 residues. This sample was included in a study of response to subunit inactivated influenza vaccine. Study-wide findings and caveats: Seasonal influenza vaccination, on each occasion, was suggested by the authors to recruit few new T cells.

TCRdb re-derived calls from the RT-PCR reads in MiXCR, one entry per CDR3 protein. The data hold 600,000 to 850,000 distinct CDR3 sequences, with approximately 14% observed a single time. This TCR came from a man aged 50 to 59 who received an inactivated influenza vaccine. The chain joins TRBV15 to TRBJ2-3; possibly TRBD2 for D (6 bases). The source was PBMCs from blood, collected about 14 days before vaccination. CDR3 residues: CATSRYRDSTQYF. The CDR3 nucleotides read TGTGCCACCAGCAGGTACCGGGACTCCACGCAGTATTTT.